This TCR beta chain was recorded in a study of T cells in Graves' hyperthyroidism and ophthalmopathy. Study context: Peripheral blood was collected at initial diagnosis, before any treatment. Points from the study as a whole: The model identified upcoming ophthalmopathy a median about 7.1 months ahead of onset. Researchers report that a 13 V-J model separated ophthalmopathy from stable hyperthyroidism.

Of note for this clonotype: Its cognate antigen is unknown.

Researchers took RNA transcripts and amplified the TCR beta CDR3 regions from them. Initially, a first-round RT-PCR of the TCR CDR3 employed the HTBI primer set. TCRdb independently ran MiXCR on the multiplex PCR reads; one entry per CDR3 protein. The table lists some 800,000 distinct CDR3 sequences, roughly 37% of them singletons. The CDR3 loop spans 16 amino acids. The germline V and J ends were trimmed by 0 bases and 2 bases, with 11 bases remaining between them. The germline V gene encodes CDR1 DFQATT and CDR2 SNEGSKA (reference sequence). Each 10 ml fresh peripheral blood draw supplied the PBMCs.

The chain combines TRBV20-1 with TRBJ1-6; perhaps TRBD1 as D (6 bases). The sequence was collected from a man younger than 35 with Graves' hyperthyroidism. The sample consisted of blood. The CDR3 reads CSARDRGETYNSPLHF. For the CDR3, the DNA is TGCAGTGCTAGAGATAGGGGGGAGACCTATAATTCACCCCTCCACTTT.